The subject of this entry is one T cell receptor beta chain. The antigen remains undetermined. This entry belongs to a study of blood T cells in healthy people across ages. The CDR3 sequence is 15 residues long. Germline CDR1 is SGHVS and CDR2 is FQNEAQ. V lost 5 bases, J lost 3 bases, and 10 bases stayed unmatched. Study-level results: Nothing was known about donor CMV status, and this possibly confounded expanded clonotype changes. Researchers said unsorted PBMCs prevented a conclusive naive versus antigen-experienced comparison.

A J-beta primer mix and a sample-barcoded 5' primer were used in a second PCR of about 7 to 12 cycles. A single record per CDR3 protein comes from TCRdb applying MiXCR to the 5' RACE reads. The sample yields about 1.8 million distinct CDR3 sequences, 49% seen once. Staff drew around 10 milliliters of peripheral blood from each donor. A minimum of 7 million PBMCs was isolated per sample. This receptor was identified in a woman aged 40 to 55 in good health. The sequenced sample was blood. The V gene is TRBV7-8, the J gene TRBJ2-7; 7 bases map to TRBD1. The CDR3 nucleotides are TGTGCCAGCAGCCCACCGGACAGGATGATCTACGAGCAGTACTTC. It yields the protein CASSPPDRMIYEQYF.